This is a list of T cell receptor beta chains from one sample in a study of cytomegalovirus exposure and HLA in healthy donors. Using immunoSEQ multiplex PCR, the repertoire was profiled, and TCRdb retains in-frame clones only, with some absent. The data hold more than 95,000 clones, with around 78% observed a single time. Sample: PBMCs. The receptors derive from a man aged 60 to 75 in good health and CMV-seropositive. The CDR3 runs from the conserved cysteine through the conserved F or W. D genes are given only for firm matches. A row's size may be missing; if present it is once, few, many or a size class.

.	TRBD2	TRBV7-7	TRBJ2-2	TGTGCTAGCAGCTCCTCCTTGAGGGCTAGCGGGGGGGACACCGGGGAGCTGTTTTTT	CASSSSLRASGGDTGELFF
.	.	TRBV11-2	TRBJ1-6	TGTGCCAGCAGCTTAGATCCAGGCGCCTATAATTCACCCCTCCACTTT	CASSLDPGAYNSPLHF
.	.	TRBV9	TRBJ2-7	TGTGCCAGCAGTCGTCAGGGCAGCTCATCCTACGAGCAGTACTTC	CASSRQGSSSYEQYF
.	.	TRBV18	TRBJ1-2	TGTGCCAGCTCCCAGTCGCGGAGTGGCTACACCTTC	CASSQSRSGYTF
.	.	TRBV9	TRBJ2-5	TGTGCCAGCAGCGTAGCGGCGGAGGAGACCCAGTACTTC	CASSVAAEETQYF
.	.	TRBV19	TRBJ1-1	TGTGCCAGTAGACCTCCGGGACAAGTGAACACTGAAGCTTTCTTT	CASRPPGQVNTEAFF
few	TRBD1	TRBV7-2	TRBJ1-2	TGTGCCAGCAGCTTAAGGACAGGCTATGGCTACACCTTC	CASSLRTGYGYTF
.	TRBD2	TRBV5-1	TRBJ2-7	TGCGCCAGCAGCTTGGCTCTAGCGGGGGGGCATGAAGAGCAGTACTTC	CASSLALAGGHEEQYF
.	TRBD2	TRBV10-1	TRBJ2-3	TGCGCCAGCACCTCCCCGGGACTAGCGGGGAAGCAGTATTTT	CASTSPGLAGKQYF
.	.	TRBV9	TRBJ1-5	TGTGCCAGCAGCCCAGAACAGGGCCGTCAGCCCCAGCATTTT	CASSPEQGRQPQHF
once	TRBD1	TRBV29-1	TRBJ1-4	TGCAGCGGGGGGGATACAGGGGACGTTAATGAAAAACTGTTTTTT	CSGGDTGDVNEKLFF
.	.	TRBV27	TRBJ2-3	TGTGCCAGCTCATGGCGGGGCACAGATACGCAGTATTTT	CASSWRGTDTQYF
.	TRBD1	TRBV7-2	TRBJ2-3	TGTGCCAGCAGCGTGCGACAGGGGGCCCTTACGCAGTATTTT	CASSVRQGALTQYF
few	.	TRBV19	TRBJ1-1	TGTGCCAGTAGTCAGGGGAGGAACACTGAAGCTTTCTTT	CASSQGRNTEAFF
.	.	TRBV2	TRBJ1-5	TGTGCGAGCGCGGCCCAGAGCAATCAGCCCCAGCATTTT	CASAAQSNQPQHF
.	TRBD1	TRBV4-1	TRBJ1-2	TGCGCCAGCAGCCAAGAAAACAGGGGAATCGGCTACACCTTC	CASSQENRGIGYTF